The sequence of this T cell receptor (beta chain) was determined in a study of blood T cell repertoires in COVID-19. Background on the study: Nucleic acid was either cDNA or gDNA, and it came from T cells, B-cell-depleted T cells, or PBMCs.

Data came from immunoSEQ multiplex PCR; TCRdb stores just in-frame clones and leaves some out. The data show roughly 280,000 clones, around nine tenths seen once. The sequence came from a man aged 40-50 years with active or convalescent COVID-19. Sample: peripheral blood.

CDR3 region: CATSDLLVRGNEQFF. CDR3 coding DNA: TGTGCCACCAGTGATTTGCTGGTCAGGGGAAATGAGCAGTTCTTC. The chain uses TRBV24-1 and TRBJ2-1; the D gene is possibly TRBD1 (6 bases). Trimming removed 0 bases at V and 7 bases at J, with 12 bases between. Germline loops: CDR1 KGHDR, CDR2 SFDVKD. The CDR3 is 15 amino acids.